This T cell receptor (beta chain) comes out of a study of blood T cell repertoires in COVID-19. For the study at large: Samples representing acute and convalescent COVID-19 were sourced from the United States, Italy and Spain. Sample material is recorded as cDNA or gDNA derived from T cells, B-cell-depleted T cells, or PBMCs.

Participants were aged roughly 18 to 90 years, lived in 24 US areas, and enrolled virtually. Measured with immunoSEQ multiplex PCR; TCRdb has only the in-frame clones, and not every one. The repertoire holds over 250,000 clones, 89% seen once, with about 2% in the top ten. J lost 4 bases, V lost 4 bases, and 6 bases had no gene match. CDR3 size: 16 residues. Germline-derived CDR1 and CDR2 are MNHNS and SASEGT. The TCR was taken from a woman between 55 and 75 years old who had recovered from COVID-19. This chain joins TRBV6-1 and TRBJ2-5; 13 nucleotides line up with TRBD2. The sequencing sample was made of PBMCs or T cells enriched from blood (not recorded which). CDR3 sequence: CASSAGLAGLAETQYF. CDR3 nucleotide sequence: TGTGCCAGCAGTGCGGGACTAGCGGGATTGGCAGAGACCCAGTACTTC.